This TCR beta chain came from a study of T cells in Graves' hyperthyroidism and ophthalmopathy. Study information: Staff took peripheral blood when the initial diagnosis was made, before any treatment began.

Trimming removed 2 bases from V and 6 bases from J, with 5 bases in between. CDR3 length: 12 residues. CDR1 and CDR2 (germline): MNHEY, SMNVEV (reference sequence). As to this clonotype: Its antigen is undetermined.

The source material, RNA transcripts, was used to amplify TCR beta CDR3 regions. A set of HTBI primers served as the primers for a first-round RT-PCR of the TCR CDR3. A single record per CDR3 protein comes from TCRdb applying MiXCR to the multiplex PCR reads. The table lists about 690,000 distinct CDR3 sequences, about 18% of them singletons. Study-level points and caveats: Blood held most thyroid clonotypes expanded above 0.001 frequency.

The clonotype originates from a man aged 50-59 years with Graves' hyperthyroidism. The V and J genes are TRBV27 and TRBJ2-1; D remains unclear. Sequencing used blood. The CDR3: CASSLQSNEQFF. In DNA form, the CDR3 reads TGTGCCAGCAGTTTACAGTCCAATGAGCAGTTCTTC.